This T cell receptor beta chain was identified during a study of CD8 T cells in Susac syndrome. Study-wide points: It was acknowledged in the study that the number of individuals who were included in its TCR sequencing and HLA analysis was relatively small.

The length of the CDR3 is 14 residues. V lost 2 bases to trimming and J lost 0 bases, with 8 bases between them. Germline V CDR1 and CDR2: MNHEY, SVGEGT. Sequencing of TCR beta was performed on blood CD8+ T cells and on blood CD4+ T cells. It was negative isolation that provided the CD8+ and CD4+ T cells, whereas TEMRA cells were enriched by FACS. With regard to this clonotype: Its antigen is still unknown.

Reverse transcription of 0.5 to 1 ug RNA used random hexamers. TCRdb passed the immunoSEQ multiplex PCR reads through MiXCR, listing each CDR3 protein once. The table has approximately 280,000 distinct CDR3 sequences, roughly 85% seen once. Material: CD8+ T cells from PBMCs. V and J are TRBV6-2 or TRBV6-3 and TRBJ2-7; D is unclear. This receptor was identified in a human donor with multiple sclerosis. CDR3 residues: CASSYMQSSYEQYF. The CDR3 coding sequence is TGTGCCAGCAGTTACATGCAGAGCTCCTACGAGCAGTACTTC.